The rows below give T cell receptor beta chains drawn from one sample of a study of beta chain features in type 1 diabetes. The protocol was immunoSEQ multiplex PCR, while the TCRdb copy is restricted to in-frame clones and leaves out a portion. The table records about 150,000 clones, approximately 12% of them present only once. The sample taken for sequencing was central memory CD4+ T cells from blood. These receptors were taken from a man aged 18 to 30 in good health. The CDR3 runs from the conserved cysteine through the conserved F or W. The order of the fields is D gene, V gene, clone size, J gene, CDR3 protein, CDR3 DNA. A D gene is named only where the DNA matches it firmly. Size is omitted from some rows. Given values are once, few, many or a class for expanded clones.

>TRBD1|TRBV7-2|-|TRBJ1-2
CASSWDRPADGYTF
TGTGCCAGCAGCTGGGACAGGCCAGCGGATGGCTACACCTTC
>-|TRBV5-1|-|TRBJ2-3
CASSLGAVFTDTQYF
TGCGCCAGCAGCTTGGGGGCCGTATTCACAGATACGCAGTATTTT
>-|TRBV19|-|TRBJ2-3
CASRSRGTTDTQYF
TGTGCCAGTAGGTCAAGAGGGACCACAGATACGCAGTATTTT
>-|TRBV4-3|few|TRBJ1-2
CASSLQAGTGDSYTF
TGCGCCAGCAGCCTCCAGGCCGGGACGGGGGATAGCTACACCTTC
>TRBD2|TRBV7-9|few|TRBJ2-1
CASSPRLAGADEQFF
TGTGCCAGCAGCCCGAGACTAGCGGGGGCCGATGAGCAGTTCTTC
>TRBD2|TRBV7-9|few|TRBJ2-5
CASSLGGRGETQYF
TGTGCCAGCAGCCTTGGAGGGAGGGGAGAGACCCAGTACTTC
>TRBD2|TRBV30|-|TRBJ2-3
CALGLAGGPTDTQYF
TGTGCCCTGGGACTAGCGGGGGGGCCCACAGATACGCAGTATTTT
>-|TRBV7-2|-|TRBJ2-5
CASSLMGSSETQYF
TGTGCCAGCAGCTTAATGGGGTCGAGCGAGACCCAGTACTTC
>-|TRBV9|-|TRBJ2-1
CASRRGLNNEQFF
TGTGCCAGCAGGAGGGGACTTAACAATGAGCAGTTCTTC
>-|TRBV28|few|TRBJ2-7
CASSRHGVRADEQYF
TGTGCCAGCAGCCGCCATGGGGTACGGGCCGACGAGCAGTACTTC
>-|TRBV30|few|TRBJ1-2
CAWRLTGRAYGYTF
TGTGCCTGGAGACTCACAGGGAGGGCCTATGGCTACACCTTC
>TRBD2|TRBV4-3|-|TRBJ2-1
CASSRLAGYEQFF
TGCGCCAGCAGTCGACTAGCGGGGTATGAGCAGTTCTTC
>-|TRBV28|few|TRBJ1-5
CASRLSGPRIPNQPQHF
TGTGCCAGCAGGCTATCGGGACCTAGGATTCCCAATCAGCCCCAGCATTTT
>-|TRBV14|once|TRBJ1-4
CASQRGNEKLFF
TGTGCCAGCCAGCGGGGGAATGAAAAACTGTTTTTT
>-|TRBV7-9|few|TRBJ2-3
CASRPSLSGSTDTQYF
TGTGCCAGCAGACCTTCCTTAAGCGGGAGCACAGATACGCAGTATTTT
>-|TRBV20-1|-|TRBJ2-1
CSARKDNEQFF
TGCAGTGCCCGAAAGGACAATGAGCAGTTCTTC
>TRBD1|TRBV28|-|TRBJ1-3
CASSFTGTGGNTIYF
TGTGCCAGCAGTTTTACGGGGACAGGGGGAAACACCATATATTTT
>-|TRBV7-2|-|TRBJ1-1
CASSPGDARGGRAFF
TGTGCCAGCAGCCCCGGGGACGCCAGGGGAGGACGGGCTTTCTTT
>TRBD2|TRBV7-3|-|TRBJ2-1
CASSLTGTSGRRFNEQFF
TGTGCCAGCAGCCTCACCGGGACTAGCGGGAGACGGTTTAATGAGCAGTTCTTC
>-|TRBV5-4|-|TRBJ2-5
CASSLAVDAAAQYF
TGTGCCAGCAGCTTGGCGGTCGATGCAGCGGCCCAGTACTTC